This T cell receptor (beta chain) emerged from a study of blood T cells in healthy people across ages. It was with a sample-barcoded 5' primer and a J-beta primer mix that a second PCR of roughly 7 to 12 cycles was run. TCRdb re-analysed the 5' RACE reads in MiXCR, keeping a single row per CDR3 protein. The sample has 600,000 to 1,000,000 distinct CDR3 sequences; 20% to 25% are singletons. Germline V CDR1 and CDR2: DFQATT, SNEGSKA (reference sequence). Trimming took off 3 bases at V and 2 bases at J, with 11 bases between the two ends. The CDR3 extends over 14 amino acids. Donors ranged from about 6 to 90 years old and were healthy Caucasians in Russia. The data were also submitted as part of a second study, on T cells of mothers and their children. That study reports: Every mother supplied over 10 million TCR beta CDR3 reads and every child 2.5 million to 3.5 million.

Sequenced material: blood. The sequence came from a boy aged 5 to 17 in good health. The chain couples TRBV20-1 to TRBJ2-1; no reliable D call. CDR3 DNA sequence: TGCAGTGCTAGCGGTGCGGAAGCCTACAATGAGCAGTTCTTC. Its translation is CSASGAEAYNEQFF.